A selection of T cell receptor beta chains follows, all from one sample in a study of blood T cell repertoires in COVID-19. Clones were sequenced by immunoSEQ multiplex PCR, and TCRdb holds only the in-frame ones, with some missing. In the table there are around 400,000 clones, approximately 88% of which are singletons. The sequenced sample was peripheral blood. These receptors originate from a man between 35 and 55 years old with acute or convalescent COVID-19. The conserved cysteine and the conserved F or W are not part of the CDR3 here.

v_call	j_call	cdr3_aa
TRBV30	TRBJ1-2	AWNSGQRTATNYGYT
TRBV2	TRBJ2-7	ASRGTDHYEQY
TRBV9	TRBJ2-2	ASSVASGGATTGELF
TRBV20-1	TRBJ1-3	SASKGPGASGNTIY
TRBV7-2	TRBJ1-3	ASSPGGEATSIY
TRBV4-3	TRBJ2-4	ASSQAGENIQY
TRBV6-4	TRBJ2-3	HTEDSRDLTDTQY
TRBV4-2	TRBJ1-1	ASTQVIRGGTEAF
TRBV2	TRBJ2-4	ASNTGGRNIQY
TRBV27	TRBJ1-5	ASSFGQASQPQH
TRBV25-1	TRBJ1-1	ASSEGGTEAF
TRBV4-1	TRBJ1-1	ASSPRTGNTEAF
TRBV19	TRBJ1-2	ASNITDWVNGYT